The source of this T cell receptor (beta chain) is a study of T cell responses to AZD1222 COVID-19 vaccine. Study observations and caveats: Unmutated variant regions are reportedly the target of nearly half of TCRs that are spike-specific.

The method was immunoSEQ multiplex PCR; TCRdb's version includes in-frame clones alone and lacks a portion of them. This sample yields tens of thousands of clones, of which approximately 90% are seen a single time; approximately 8% belongs to the top ten. CDR1 is SGHRS, CDR2 YFSETQ, per germline. V was cut by 4 bases and J by 3 bases, with 13 bases left in between. The CDR3 sequence is 14 residues long. A word on this clone: The antigen is undetermined.

This specimen was peripheral blood, taken 28 days after the second AZD1222 dose. The chain is built from TRBV5-1 and TRBJ1-2; D remains ambiguous. The TCR sequence derives from an adult who received the AZD1222 COVID-19 vaccine. CDR3 in amino acids: CASSAKATDYGYTF. The CDR3, as DNA: TGCGCCAGCAGCGCCAAGGCAACGGACTATGGCTACACCTTC.